The rows below give T cell receptor beta chains drawn from one sample of a study of T cells in Graves' hyperthyroidism and ophthalmopathy. TCRdb fed the multiplex PCR reads into MiXCR, producing one record per CDR3 protein. The table lists 300,000 to 450,000 distinct CDR3 sequences, about 18% of them singletons, with around 40% in the top ten. Sequencing was done on a sample of blood. These receptors were taken from a man aged 18 to 30 with Graves' ophthalmopathy. Both conserved end residues are part of each CDR3. The order of the fields is V gene, J gene, clone size, D gene, CDR3 protein. A D gene is named only where the DNA matches it firmly. The listing skips clone size in some rows; elsewhere it reads once, few, many or a size class.

TRBV9	TRBJ2-5	-	-	CASSVRGRQETQYF
TRBV5-1	TRBJ2-7	once	TRBD1	CASSSGQGAFDPLGQYF
TRBV28	TRBJ1-1	-	TRBD1	CASSLRGLEAFF
TRBV2	TRBJ2-7	many	TRBD2	CASSDASGLTYEQYF
TRBV3-1	TRBJ2-6	-	TRBD2	CASSLQLAGGSGANVLTF
TRBV13	TRBJ2-1	few	-	CASSQGGPEQFF
TRBV13	TRBJ2-7	many	TRBD2	CASSWRGGFNEQYF
TRBV6-1	TRBJ1-1	many	-	CAGTPGANLNTEAFF
TRBV7-2	TRBJ1-6	-	-	CASSLTASSPLHF
TRBV4-2	TRBJ2-3	-	-	CASSQGGGGHTDTQYF
TRBV3-1	TRBJ2-3	-	TRBD2	CASSPGLAGGIADTQYF
TRBV27	TRBJ2-7	-	-	CASSWGRTYEQYF
TRBV28	TRBJ1-2	many	TRBD1	CASSSHGSDRGQGYTF
TRBV20-1	TRBJ1-1	many	-	CSARQQGLNTEAFF
TRBV12-3/TRBV12-4	TRBJ2-5	many	TRBD2	CAIQTSGGAQETQYF
TRBV9	TRBJ2-7	few	-	CASSVEEGGREQYF
TRBV5-6	TRBJ2-7	many	-	CASSSGVEQYF
TRBV2	TRBJ1-5	few	TRBD1	CASSGTTGASRQPQHF
TRBV5-1	TRBJ2-2	few	TRBD2	CASSLYPGLAGVNTGELFF
TRBV12-3/TRBV12-4	TRBJ1-2	once	-	CASSLGVGVYGYTF
TRBV4-2	TRBJ2-7	many	TRBD1	CASSQRQGDYSEQYF
TRBV12-3/TRBV12-4	TRBJ1-5	many	TRBD1	CASSTAGTGGFSLNQPQHF
TRBV25-1	TRBJ2-3	-	TRBD2	CAGQTGGDTQYF
TRBV15	TRBJ1-2	many	TRBD1	CATSSTNRDRVGYTF
TRBV4-3	TRBJ1-5	few	-	CASSQFHDYSNQPQHF
TRBV29-1	TRBJ2-7	few	-	CSVENSVSEQYF
TRBV19	TRBJ2-3	few	TRBD1	CASRQGAGTDTQYF
TRBV12-5	TRBJ2-1	many	-	CASGLGGTNEQFF
TRBV10-3	TRBJ1-2	-	-	CAISESPETYGYTF
TRBV6-1	TRBJ2-7	few	TRBD2	CASRMGGGAYEQYF
TRBV20-1	TRBJ1-5	many	-	CSARGWNQPQHF
TRBV10-3	TRBJ1-5	-	TRBD1	CAIRPGQGENQPQHF
TRBV11-2	TRBJ2-2	many	TRBD2	CASRFPPRGVTGELFF
TRBV7-2	TRBJ2-1	many	-	CASSYPLQRRAGAEQFF
TRBV15	TRBJ2-5	few	TRBD1	CAIRTGSSETQYF
TRBV24-1	TRBJ2-7	-	-	CATSDSTHSYEQYF
TRBV6-1	TRBJ2-7	-	TRBD1	CASSGQGGARQYF
TRBV7-9	TRBJ1-2	few	-	CASSLEWWLNHGYTF
TRBV20-1	TRBJ2-1	-	TRBD2	CSPTSGGRGEQFF
TRBV7-9	TRBJ1-3	-	-	CASSLAGASGNTIYF
TRBV15	TRBJ1-6	many	-	CATSRDNSPLHF
TRBV12-3/TRBV12-4	TRBJ1-5	-	TRBD1	CASSPGTGGFSLNQPQHF
TRBV19	TRBJ2-1	-	TRBD2	CASSIWSGGARNEQFF
TRBV18	TRBJ1-1	many	-	CASSPRGDPEAFF
TRBV5-1	TRBJ2-7	few	-	CASSTGPGPYEQYF
TRBV10-3	TRBJ2-1	-	TRBD2	CAISELWTSGGNNEQFF
TRBV4-1	TRBJ2-1	few	-	CASSPWARNEQFF
TRBV24-1	TRBJ1-6	few	-	CATSPGTNNSPLHF
TRBV10-3	TRBJ1-5	few	-	CAAGGDPNQPQHF
TRBV3-1	TRBJ1-1	many	-	CASSQVGWNTEAFF
TRBV11-2	TRBJ1-3	few	-	CASSLVSGQLSGNTIYF